Each of the 8 T cell receptor beta chains below was sequenced from the same sample in a study of beta chain features in type 1 diabetes. No antigen has been assigned to these receptors. Study-wide results and limits: Moderately but significantly shorter TCRB CDR3s were found in Type 1 diabetes patients in all four CD4+ subsets.

As every portion of the isolated RNA was reverse transcribed, the sequencing read expressed TCRB transcripts. Sequencing used immunoSEQ multiplex PCR; TCRdb keeps in-frame clones, though not all of them. The repertoire has a few hundred thousand clones, roughly an eighth of them found once; the top ten carry approximately 0.011%. Sequenced material: naive CD4+ T cells from blood. These receptors were collected from a woman aged 18-29 years with type 1 diabetes.

The chain links TRBV30 to TRBJ2-5; possible D gene TRBD1, 6 bases. V lost 5 bases, J lost 3 bases, and 10 bases lay in between. CDR3 length: 12 amino acids. Germline V gene sequence: CDR1 GTSNPN, CDR2 SVGIG (reference sequence). DNA for the CDR3: TGTGCCTGGGAACCAGGGGAAGAGACCCAGTACTTC. Translating gives CAWEPGEETQYF.

The chain has TRBV11-2 and TRBJ2-7; 10 bases are shared with TRBD1. V was pared by 5 bases and J by 5 bases, with 9 bases of the junction left unmatched. This CDR3 comprises 15 residues. CDR1 and CDR2 (germline): SGHAT, FQNNGV. CDR3 coding DNA: TGTGCCAGCAGCCCAATGGGACAGGGGACCCACGAGCAGTACTTC. It encodes CASSPMGQGTHEQYF.

This clone was seen only a few times. The chain combines TRBV4-1 with TRBJ2-1; TRBD2 matches at 11 bases. With 0 bases clipped from V and 9 bases from J, the junction kept 7 bases outside the gene matches. CDR1 and CDR2 (germline): MGHRA, YSYEKL. This CDR3 has 16 amino acids. Here the CDR3 DNA reads TGCGCCAGCAGCCAAGATGGTACTAGCGGGGGTACTGAGCAGTTCTTC. Residues: CASSQDGTSGGTEQFF.

The chain combines TRBV7-3 with TRBJ2-3; possible D gene TRBD2, 6 bases. CDR3 size: 15 residues. The germline V gene encodes CDR1 SGHTA and CDR2 FQGTGA. The V gene lost 0 bases and the J gene lost 0 bases, with 7 bases spanning the gap. The CDR3 coding sequence is TGTGCCAGCAGCTTAACTAGCGGTAGCACAGATACGCAGTATTTT. It translates to CASSLTSGSTDTQYF.

This clone was picked up a small number of times. The CDR3 region has the DNA TGTGCCAGCAGTTTGACAGGGTGGGTTGAGACCCAGTACTTC. This codes for CASSLTGWVETQYF. This chain joins TRBV28 and TRBJ2-5; 7 nucleotides align to TRBD1. Unmatched junction bases numbered 6, after V lost 3 bases and J lost 5 bases. CDR1 and CDR2 (germline): MDHEN, SYDVKM. The CDR3 runs 14 residues.

The rearrangement links TRBV18 to TRBJ2-7; a weak D match, TRBD1 (5 bases). The CDR3 extends over 15 amino acids. V lost 0 bases and J 1 base, leaving 10 bases between the germline ends. Germline values: CDR1 KGHSH, CDR2 LQKENI. CDR3 nucleotide sequence: TGTGCCAGCTCACCACCTTCCCCAGGGTCCTACGAGCAGTACTTC. Translation gives CASSPPSPGSYEQYF.

This clone has more than one count but fewer than ten. The chain has TRBV19 and TRBJ1-2; a weak D match, TRBD1 (5 bases). V shed 5 bases and J shed 8 bases, with 18 bases lying between them. The CDR3 contains 14 residues. Germline V lookup: CDR1 LNHDA, CDR2 SQIVND (reference sequence). CDR3 DNA: TGTGCCAGTAGTTTTGGAGACAGCGTCAAAGGCTACACCTTC. This encodes CASSFGDSVKGYTF.

A remark on this clone: Other nucleotide sequences from this sample produce the same CDR3. This rearrangement joins TRBV5-4 to TRBJ2-7; D is perhaps TRBD1 (5 bases). The CDR3 sequence is 13 residues long. Trimming took 0 bases from V and 1 from J, leaving 5 bases between them. Germline V gene lookup returns CDR1 SGHNT and CDR2 YYREEE (reference sequence). CDR3 in amino acids: CASSLAGSYEQYF. CDR3 DNA: TGTGCCAGCAGCTTGGCAGGGTCCTACGAGCAGTACTTC.